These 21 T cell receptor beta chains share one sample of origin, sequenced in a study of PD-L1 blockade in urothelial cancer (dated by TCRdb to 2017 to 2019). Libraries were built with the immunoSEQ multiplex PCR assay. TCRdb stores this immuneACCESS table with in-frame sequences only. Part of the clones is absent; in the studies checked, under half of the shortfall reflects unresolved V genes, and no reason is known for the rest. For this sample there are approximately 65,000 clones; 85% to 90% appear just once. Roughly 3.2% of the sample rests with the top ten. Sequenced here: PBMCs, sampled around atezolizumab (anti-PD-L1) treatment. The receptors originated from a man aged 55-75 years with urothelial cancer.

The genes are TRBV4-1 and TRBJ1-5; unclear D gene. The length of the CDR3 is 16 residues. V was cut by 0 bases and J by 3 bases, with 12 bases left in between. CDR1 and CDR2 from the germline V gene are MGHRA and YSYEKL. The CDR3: CASSQDGTANNQPQHF. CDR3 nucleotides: TGCGCCAGCAGCCAAGATGGAACAGCTAACAATCAGCCCCAGCATTTT.

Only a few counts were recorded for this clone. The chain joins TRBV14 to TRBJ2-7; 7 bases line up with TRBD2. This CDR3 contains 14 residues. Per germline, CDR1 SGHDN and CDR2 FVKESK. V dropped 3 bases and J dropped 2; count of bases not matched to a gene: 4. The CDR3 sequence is CASSQGGPPYEQYF. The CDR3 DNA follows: TGTGCCAGCAGCCAGGGAGGGCCTCCCTACGAGCAGTACTTC.

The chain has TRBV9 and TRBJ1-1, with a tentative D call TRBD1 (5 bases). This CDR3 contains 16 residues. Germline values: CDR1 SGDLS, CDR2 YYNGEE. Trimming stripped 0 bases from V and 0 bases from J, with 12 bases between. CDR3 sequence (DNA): TGTGCCAGCAGCGTAGCTACCGGGGGTGTGAACACTGAAGCTTTCTTT. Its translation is CASSVATGGVNTEAFF.

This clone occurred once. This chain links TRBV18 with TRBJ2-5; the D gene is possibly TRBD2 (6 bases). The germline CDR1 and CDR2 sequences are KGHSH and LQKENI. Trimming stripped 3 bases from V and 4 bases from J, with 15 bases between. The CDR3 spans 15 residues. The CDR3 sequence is CASSPPLRRGETQYF. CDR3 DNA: TGTGCCAGCTCACCCCCCCTAAGGAGGGGAGAGACCCAGTACTTC.

Written as DNA, the CDR3 is TGTGCCAGTAGTGCGAGACAGGGAGCTCTCATGAACACTGAAGCTTTCTTT. Encoded protein: CASSARQGALMNTEAFF. The J gene is TRBJ1-1, the V gene TRBV19; 7 bases map to TRBD1. The germline V gene encodes CDR1 LNHDA and CDR2 SQIVND (reference sequence). The CDR3 runs to 17 residues. V dropped 5 bases and J dropped 0; count of bases not matched to a gene: 12.

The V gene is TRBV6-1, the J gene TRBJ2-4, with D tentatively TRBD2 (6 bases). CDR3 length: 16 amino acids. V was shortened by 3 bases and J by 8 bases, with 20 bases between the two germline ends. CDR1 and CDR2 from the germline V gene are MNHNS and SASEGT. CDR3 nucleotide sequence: TGTGCCAGCAGTGATACTCCCATAGCGCCGGGGGACATTCAGTACTTC. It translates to CASSDTPIAPGDIQYF.

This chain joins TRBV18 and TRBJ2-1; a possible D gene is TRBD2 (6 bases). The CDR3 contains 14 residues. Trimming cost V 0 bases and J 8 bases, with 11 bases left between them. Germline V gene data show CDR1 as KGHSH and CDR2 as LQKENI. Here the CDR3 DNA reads TGTGCCAGCTCACCACCGACGACTAGGGATGAGCAGTTCTTC. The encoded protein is CASSPPTTRDEQFF.

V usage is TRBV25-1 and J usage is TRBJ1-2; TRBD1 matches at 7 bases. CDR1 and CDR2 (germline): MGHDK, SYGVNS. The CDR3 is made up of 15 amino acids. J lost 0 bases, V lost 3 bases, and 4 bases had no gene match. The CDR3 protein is CASSETGTTNYGYTF. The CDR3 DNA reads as TGTGCCAGCAGTGAGACAGGGACGACTAACTATGGCTACACCTTC.

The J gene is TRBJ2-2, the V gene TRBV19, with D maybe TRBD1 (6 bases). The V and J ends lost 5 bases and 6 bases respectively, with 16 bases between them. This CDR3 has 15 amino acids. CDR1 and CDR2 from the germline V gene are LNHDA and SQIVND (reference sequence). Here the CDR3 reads CASSGPRQGSGELFF. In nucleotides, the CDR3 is TGTGCCAGTAGTGGTCCGAGGCAGGGGTCCGGGGAGCTGTTTTTT.

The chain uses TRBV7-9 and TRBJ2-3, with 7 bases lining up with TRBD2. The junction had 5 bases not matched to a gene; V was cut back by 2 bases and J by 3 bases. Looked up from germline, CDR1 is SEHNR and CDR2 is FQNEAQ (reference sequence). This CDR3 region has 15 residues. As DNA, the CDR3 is TGTGCCAGCAGCTTACCGCTAGCGGAAACAGATACGCAGTATTTT. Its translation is CASSLPLAETDTQYF.

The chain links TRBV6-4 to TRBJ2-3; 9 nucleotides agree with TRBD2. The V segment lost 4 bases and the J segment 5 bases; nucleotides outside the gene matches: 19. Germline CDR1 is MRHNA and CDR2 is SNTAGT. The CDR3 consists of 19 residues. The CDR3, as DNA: TGTGCCAGCAGTGCCCCGACTAACGGCGGGAGGGAAAAGGGAGATACGCAGTATTTT. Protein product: CASSAPTNGGREKGDTQYF.

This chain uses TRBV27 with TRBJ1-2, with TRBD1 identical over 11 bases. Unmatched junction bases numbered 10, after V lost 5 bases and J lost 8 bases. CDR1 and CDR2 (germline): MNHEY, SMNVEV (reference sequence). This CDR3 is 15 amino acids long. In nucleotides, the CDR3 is TGTGCCAGCAGTCCCTGGACAGGGGGCGAAGGGGGCTACACCTTC. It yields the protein CASSPWTGGEGGYTF.

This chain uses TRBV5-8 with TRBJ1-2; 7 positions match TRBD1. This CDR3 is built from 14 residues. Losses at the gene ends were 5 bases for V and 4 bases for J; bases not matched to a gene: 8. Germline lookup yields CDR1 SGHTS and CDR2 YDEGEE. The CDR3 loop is CASSIQGTVYGYTF. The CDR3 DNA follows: TGTGCCAGCAGTATACAGGGGACAGTCTATGGCTACACCTTC.

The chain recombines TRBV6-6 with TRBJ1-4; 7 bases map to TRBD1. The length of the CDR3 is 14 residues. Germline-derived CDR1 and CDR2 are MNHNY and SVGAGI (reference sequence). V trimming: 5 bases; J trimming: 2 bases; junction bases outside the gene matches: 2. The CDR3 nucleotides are TGTGCCAGCAGTCAGGGGGGCACTAATGAAAAACTGTTTTTT. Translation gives CASSQGGTNEKLFF.

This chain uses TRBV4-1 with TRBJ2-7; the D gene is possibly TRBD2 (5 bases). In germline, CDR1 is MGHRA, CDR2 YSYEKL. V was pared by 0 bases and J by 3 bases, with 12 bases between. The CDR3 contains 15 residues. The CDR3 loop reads CASSQEGLAGYEQYF. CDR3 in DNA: TGCGCCAGCAGCCAAGAAGGGCTAGCCGGCTACGAGCAGTACTTC.

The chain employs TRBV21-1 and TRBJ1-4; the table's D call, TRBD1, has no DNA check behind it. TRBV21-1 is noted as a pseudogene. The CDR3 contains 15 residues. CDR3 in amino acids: CASSLPTGGREKLFF. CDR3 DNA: TGTGCCAGCAGCCTTCCGACAGGGGGACGTGAAAAACTGTTTTTT.

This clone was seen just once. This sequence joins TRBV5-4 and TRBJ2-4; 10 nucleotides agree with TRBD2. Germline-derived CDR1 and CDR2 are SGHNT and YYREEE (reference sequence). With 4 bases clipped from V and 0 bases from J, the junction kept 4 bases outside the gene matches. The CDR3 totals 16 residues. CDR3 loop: CASSERGGLAKNIQYF. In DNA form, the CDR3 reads TGTGCCAGCAGCGAGCGGGGGGGCCTAGCCAAAAACATTCAGTACTTC.

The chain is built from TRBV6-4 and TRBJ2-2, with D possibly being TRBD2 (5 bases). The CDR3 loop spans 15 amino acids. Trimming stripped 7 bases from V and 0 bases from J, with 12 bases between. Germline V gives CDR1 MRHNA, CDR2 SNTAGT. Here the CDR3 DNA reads TGTGCCAGCAAACGGGAACACGCGAACACCGGGGAGCTGTTTTTT. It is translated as CASKREHANTGELFF.

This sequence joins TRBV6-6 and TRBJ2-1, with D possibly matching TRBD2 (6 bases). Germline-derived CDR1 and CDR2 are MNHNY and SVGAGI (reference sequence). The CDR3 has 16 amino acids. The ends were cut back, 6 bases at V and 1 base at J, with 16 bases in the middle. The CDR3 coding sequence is TGTGCCAGCAGGCTGGCCCAGCGGGTTTCCTACAATGAGCAGTTCTTC. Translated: CASRLAQRVSYNEQFF.

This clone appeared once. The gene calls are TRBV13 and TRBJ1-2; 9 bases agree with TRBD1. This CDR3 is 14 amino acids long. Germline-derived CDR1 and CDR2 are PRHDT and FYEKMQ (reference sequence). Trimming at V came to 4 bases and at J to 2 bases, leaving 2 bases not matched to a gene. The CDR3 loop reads CASSSGTGNYGYTF. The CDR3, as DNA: TGTGCCAGCAGCTCCGGGACAGGGAACTATGGCTACACCTTC.

The CDR3 DNA reads as TGTGCCAGCAGAGAGGACAGACACACTGAAGCTTTCTTT. As protein: CASREDRHTEAFF. The chain employs TRBV2 and TRBJ1-1, with a tentative D call TRBD1 (6 bases). The germline V gene encodes CDR1 SNHLY and CDR2 FYNNEI. With 6 bases removed from V and 3 bases from J, the gap between germline ends came to 11 bases. The CDR3 runs 13 residues. The whole variable domain, filled in from reference TRBV2 and TRBJ1-1, reads EPEVTQTPSHQVTQMGQEVILRCVPISNHLYFYWYRQILGQKVEFLVSFYNNEISEKSEIFDDQFSVERPDGSNFTLKIRSTKLEDSAMYFCASREDRHTEAFFGQGTRLTVV.